One sample yielded the 10 T cell receptor beta chains listed below, sequenced in a study of T-cell reconstitution after alpha-beta-depleted transplantation in children. It was with unique molecular identifiers that the TCRbeta library was prepared. A single record per CDR3 protein comes from TCRdb applying MiXCR to the PCR reads. Of hundreds of thousands of distinct CDR3 sequences in the sample, roughly 14% are singletons; the top ten hold 0.65% to 0.9%. The starting material was PBMCs, obtained before TCRalphabeta/CD19-depleted stem cell transplant. All receptors derive from a girl aged 2 to 9 with congenital amegakaryocytic thrombocytopenia, due to receive a stem cell transplant.

This clonotype occurred a few times. V usage is TRBV7-9 and J usage is TRBJ2-4; possible D gene TRBD2, 5 bases. The CDR3 is made up of 15 amino acids. Germline assignment: CDR1 SEHNR and CDR2 FQNEAQ (reference sequence). Deletions cut 5 bases from V and 5 bases from J, with 16 bases between. The CDR3 region is CASSGSVTTQNIQYF. The DNA for the CDR3 is TGTGCCAGCAGCGGATCCGTGACTACCCAAAACATTCAGTACTTC.

This clonotype appeared many times. The chain uses TRBV10-3 and TRBJ2-7, with no clear D. Germline V gene sequence: CDR1 ENHRY, CDR2 SYGVKD. Trimming left V 3 bases short and J 1 base short, with 10 bases between. This CDR3 is 14 amino acids long. This chain's CDR3 is CAISDQVPSYEQYF. The CDR3 DNA is TGTGCCATCAGTGACCAGGTCCCGTCCTACGAGCAGTACTTC.

This clonotype was observed a handful of times. This chain joins TRBV20-1 and TRBJ2-5, with TRBD2 matching over 16 bases. The CDR3 has 16 amino acids. In germline, CDR1 is DFQATT, CDR2 SNEGSKA (reference sequence). With 3 bases clipped from V and 3 bases from J, the junction kept 4 bases outside the gene matches. CDR3: CSARGTSGRAKETQYF. CDR3 DNA: TGCAGTGCTAGGGGGACTAGCGGGAGGGCCAAAGAGACCCAGTACTTC.

The rearrangement uses TRBV10-3 and TRBJ2-1; 9 bases are shared with TRBD2. The CDR3 spans 16 residues. Germline lookup yields CDR1 ENHRY and CDR2 SYGVKD. V shed 3 bases and J 4 bases; nucleotides not matched to a gene: 7. The DNA for the CDR3 is TGTGCCATCAGTGACGGGCTAGCGGGATTATACAATGAGCAGTTCTTC. Translation gives CAISDGLAGLYNEQFF.

This clonotype was recorded a few times. Given a much more abundant clone one base away, this may be a read error. V usage is TRBV20-1 and J usage is TRBJ2-1, with 8 bases lining up with TRBD2. Per the germline V gene, CDR1 is DFQATT and CDR2 is SNEGSKA (reference sequence). This CDR3 has 16 amino acids. CDR3 nucleotide sequence: TGCTGTGCTAGAGATCCAGCGGGAGCATCCTACAATGAGCAGTTCTTC. It encodes CCARDPAGASYNEQFF.

In its sample, this clonotype was seen many times. CDR3 DNA: TGCAGTGCTAGAACCTCGACTAGCGGGGTCCTCTCCTACAATGAGCAGTTCTTC. Its translation: CSARTSTSGVLSYNEQFF. The chain couples TRBV20-1 to TRBJ2-1, with 11 bases matching TRBD2. CDR1 and CDR2 (germline): DFQATT, SNEGSKA (reference sequence). The V gene end was trimmed by 2 bases and the J gene end by 0 bases; junction bases not matched to a gene: 9. The CDR3 runs 18 residues.

Only a few counts were recorded for this clonotype. The V call is TRBV27, the J call TRBJ2-3, with 16 bases aligning to TRBD2. The CDR3 extends over 18 amino acids. The V gene's germline CDR1 is MNHEY and CDR2 SMNVEV (reference sequence). V lost 4 bases and J lost 2; bases outside the gene matches: 6. The CDR3 here is CASSYGTSGRGDTDTQYF. DNA of the CDR3: TGTGCCAGCAGTTACGGGACTAGCGGGAGGGGAGACACAGATACGCAGTATTTT.

The table lists this clonotype with many counts. The genes are TRBV5-1 and TRBJ2-1; the D gene is possibly TRBD1 (6 bases). The CDR3 totals 15 residues. Trimming shortened V by 8 bases and J by 2 bases, and 17 bases separated the two germline ends. The germline V gene encodes CDR1 SGHRS and CDR2 YFSETQ. CDR3 residues: CASLSGTPPYNEQFF. CDR3 in DNA: TGCGCCAGTCTCTCCGGGACACCCCCCTACAATGAGCAGTTCTTC. The complete variable domain, with remaining parts taken from reference TRBV5-1 and TRBJ2-1, reads KAGVTQTPRYLIKTRGQQVTLSCSPISGHRSVSWYQQTPGQGLQFLFEYFSETQRNKGNFPGRFSGRQFSNSRSEMNVSTLELGDSALYLCASLSGTPPYNEQFFGPGTRLTVL.

This clonotype was seen at least ten times. The chain joins TRBV3-1 to TRBJ2-1; tentative D call: TRBD2 (5 bases). Germline V gives CDR1 LGHDT, CDR2 YNNKEL (reference sequence). The CDR3 runs 14 residues. V shed 7 bases and J shed 7 bases, with 17 bases lying between them. The chain's CDR3 is CASNPGTLINEQFF. The CDR3 nucleotides read TGTGCCAGCAACCCGGGAACCCTTATTAATGAGCAGTTCTTC.

Regarding this clonotype: A much larger clone differs by one base, so this may be a read error. The chain carries TRBV7-9 and TRBJ2-3, with D hard to call. Gene TRBJ1-5 matches the end of the DNA better, so the J call may be wrong. The germline CDR1 and CDR2 sequences are SEHNR and FQNEAQ (reference sequence). This CDR3 is 16 amino acids long. CDR3 sequence: CASRYSAGGVADTQHF. The CDR3 DNA reads TGTGCCAGCAGGTACTCCGCGGGAGGAGTCGCAGATACGCAGCATTTT.